A single sample gave rise to the 30 T cell receptor beta chains below, sequenced in a study of response to subunit inactivated influenza vaccine (dated by TCRdb to between 2017 and 2018). Receptors were amplified or captured by RT-PCR. These reads were obtained on an Illumina HiSeq 2500. The public reads were quality trimmed at Q25 with fastp and then assembled into clones with MiXCR by TCRdb, keeping productive beta chains. Each CDR3 protein appears once, grouped with its most common genes and DNA. This sample comprises about 300,000 distinct CDR3 sequences, 20% to 25% of them detected only once. The ten largest clones capture about 10% of the sample. The sequencing used PBMCs from blood, collected less than 22 months after vaccination. The origin of the receptors is a man aged 45-69 years who received an inactivated influenza vaccine. Donor details come from another sample of the same person, matched by shared clones.

The genes are TRBV7-2 and TRBJ1-2; a possible D gene is TRBD1 (6 bases). Trimming pared 7 bases from V and 6 bases from J, leaving 15 bases between. This CDR3 region has 13 residues. Germline assignment: CDR1 SGHTA and CDR2 FQGNSA. CDR3 amino acids: CASNSYSGDGYTF. CDR3 nucleotide sequence: TGTGCCAGCAACTCTTATTCAGGGGATGGCTACACCTTC.

The table lists this clonotype with a few counts. This chain links TRBV5-1 with TRBJ1-1; the D is unclear. The CDR3 is 16 amino acids. The V gene lost 2 bases and the J gene lost 1 base, with 15 bases spanning the gap. Germline-derived CDR1 and CDR2 are SGHRS and YFSETQ. CDR3 in amino acids: CASSFTVSRGNTEAFF. CDR3 nucleotide sequence: TGCGCCAGCAGCTTTACAGTATCACGAGGGAACACTGAAGCTTTCTTT.

The V and J genes are TRBV10-3 and TRBJ1-1; no definite D call. The germline V and J ends were trimmed by 2 bases and 3 bases, with 4 bases remaining between them. The V gene's germline CDR1 is ENHRY and CDR2 SYGVKD. This CDR3 contains 12 residues. CDR3 DNA: TGTGCCATCAGTGAGCGGGACACTGAAGCTTTCTTT. Residues: CAISERDTEAFF.

The V and J genes are TRBV7-8 and TRBJ1-2; weak D call: TRBD1 (6 bases). The CDR3 covers 13 residues. The ends were cut back, 0 bases at V and 12 bases at J, with 14 bases in the middle. Per germline, CDR1 SGHVS and CDR2 FQNEAQ. In DNA form, the CDR3 reads TGTGCCAGCAGCTTAGCCCCCGGCAGGGGTGACACCTTC. This translates into CASSLAPGRGDTF.

V gene TRBV4-2 combines with J gene TRBJ1-4; D is uncertain. This CDR3 is built from 14 residues. The V and J ends lost 5 bases and 4 bases respectively, with 11 bases between them. Germline V gene lookup returns CDR1 LGHNA and CDR2 YNFKEQ. As DNA, the CDR3 is TGTGCCAGCAGCGAGGGCAGCCGTAATGAAAAACTGTTTTTT. Protein product: CASSEGSRNEKLFF.

This clonotype has more than one count but fewer than ten. The CDR3 here is CASSPDRGETQYF. The CDR3 nucleotides read TGTGCCAGCAGCCCTGACAGGGGAGAGACCCAGTACTTC. The chain carries TRBV4-2 and TRBJ2-5, with 8 bases aligning to TRBD1. The V segment lost 4 bases and the J segment 4 bases; nucleotides outside the gene matches: 2. CDR1 and CDR2 from the germline V gene are LGHNA and YNFKEQ. This CDR3 is 13 amino acids long.

This clonotype showed up many times. This chain links TRBV28 with TRBJ2-2; 8 nucleotides line up with TRBD1. CDR1 is MDHEN, CDR2 SYDVKM, per germline. The junction had 12 bases not matched to a gene; V was cut back by 3 bases and J by 6 bases. This CDR3 has 17 amino acids. CDR3 amino acids: CASSFGWTGTGAGELFF. CDR3 nucleotide sequence: TGTGCCAGCAGTTTTGGGTGGACCGGGACAGGAGCCGGGGAGCTGTTTTTT.

This clonotype occurred a few times. The rearrangement uses TRBV28 and TRBJ1-2; the D gene is possibly TRBD1 (6 bases). Per the germline V gene, CDR1 is MDHEN and CDR2 is SYDVKM. CDR3 length equals 16 residues. Deletions cut 2 bases from V and 2 bases from J, with 15 bases between. The CDR3 coding sequence is TGTGCCAGCAGTTTAATAGGGAAGGGGACAAACTATGGCTACACCTTC. This encodes CASSLIGKGTNYGYTF.

V and J are TRBV29-1 and TRBJ2-5, with D unclear. The germline V and J ends were trimmed by 5 bases and 2 bases, with 3 bases remaining between them. The CDR3 spans 10 residues. CDR1 SQVTM and CDR2 ANQGSEA come from the germline V gene. Written as DNA, the CDR3 is TGCAGCGTTCAGCAAGAGACCCAGTACTTC. It encodes CSVQQETQYF.

This clonotype came up a few times. This rearrangement joins TRBV7-9 to TRBJ2-7; D remains ambiguous. Germline V gene sequence: CDR1 SEHNR, CDR2 FQNEAQ (reference sequence). V lost 5 bases and J 4 bases, leaving 9 bases between the germline ends. This CDR3 spans 12 amino acids. The CDR3 loop reads CASSNPGYEQYF. Here the CDR3 DNA reads TGTGCCAGCAGCAATCCTGGGTACGAGCAGTACTTC.

J is TRBJ2-7 and V is TRBV27; D call uncertain. Per germline, CDR1 MNHEY and CDR2 SMNVEV (reference sequence). Trimming removed 5 bases at V and 2 bases at J, with 16 bases between. The CDR3 is 15 residues long. This chain's CDR3 is CASSHTVGLTYEQYF. The DNA for the CDR3 is TGTGCCAGCAGTCATACAGTGGGGTTGACCTACGAGCAGTACTTC.

The chain couples TRBV28 to TRBJ2-4; 7 nucleotides agree with TRBD1. V shed 6 bases, J shed 6 bases, and the junction held 11 bases outside the gene matches. Per the germline V gene, CDR1 is MDHEN and CDR2 is SYDVKM. The CDR3 is 15 amino acids. In DNA form, the CDR3 reads TGTGCCAGCAGAGTAACAGGGGACAAAGGAAACATTCAGTACTTC. Its translation is CASRVTGDKGNIQYF.

The rearrangement uses TRBV20-1 and TRBJ1-1; the D is unclear. This CDR3 is 12 amino acids long. The V end lost 3 bases, the J end lost 7 bases, and 12 bases lay between the germline ends. Germline CDR1 reads DFQATT; CDR2 reads SNEGSKA (reference sequence). The CDR3 nucleotides read TGCAGTGCTAGTTCCCAAATCAATGAAGCTTTCTTT. This codes for CSASSQINEAFF.

The V and J genes are TRBV28 and TRBJ1-6, with a weak D call TRBD1 (5 bases). Germline CDR1 reads MDHEN; CDR2 reads SYDVKM. The CDR3 contains 18 residues. The germline V and J ends were trimmed by 4 bases and 0 bases, with 16 bases remaining between them. CDR3: CASSSPLGTASYNSPLHF. The CDR3 region has the DNA TGTGCCAGCAGTTCCCCCCTCGGGACTGCCTCCTATAATTCACCCCTCCACTTT. Supplemented by reference TRBV28 and TRBJ1-6, the full variable domain reads DVKVTQSSRYLVKRTGEKVFLECVQDMDHENMFWYRQDPGLGLRLIYFSYDVKMKEKGDIPEGYSVSREKKERFSLILESASTNQTSMYLCASSSPLGTASYNSPLHFGNGTRLTVT.

The V gene is TRBV5-5, the J gene TRBJ1-2; D is undetermined. With 2 bases removed from V and 6 bases from J, the gap between germline ends came to 14 bases. Germline V gene data show CDR1 as SGHKS and CDR2 as YYEKEE (reference sequence). This CDR3 comprises 14 residues. CDR3 in DNA: TGTGCCAGCAGCTTCCGGGCGGGATTAGATGGCTACACCTTC. Translated: CASSFRAGLDGYTF. Full variable domain (outside the CDR3, taken from reference TRBV5-5 and TRBJ1-2): DAGVTQSPTHLIKTRGQQVTLRCSPISGHKSVSWYQQVLGQGPQFIFQYYEKEERGRGNFPDRFSARQFPNYSSELNVNALLLGDSALYLCASSFRAGLDGYTFGSGTRLTVV.

There are a few counts of this clonotype. The rearrangement links TRBV29-1 to TRBJ1-2; TRBD1 aligns across 10 bases. With 4 bases clipped from V and 6 bases from J, the junction kept 5 bases outside the gene matches. The length of the CDR3 is 13 residues. Germline V gene lookup returns CDR1 SQVTM and CDR2 ANQGSEA. CDR3 in amino acids: CSVGDRGENGYTF. As DNA, the CDR3 is TGCAGCGTTGGGGACAGGGGAGAGAATGGCTACACCTTC.

This clonotype was seen more than once but under ten times. The chain links TRBV20-1 to TRBJ1-1; D uncertain. The V gene lost 0 bases and the J gene lost 2 bases, with 13 bases spanning the gap. Germline V gene sequence: CDR1 DFQATT, CDR2 SNEGSKA (reference sequence). This CDR3 comprises 15 residues. The CDR3 DNA sequence: TGCAGTGCTAGAGACGGAAACCGTTACAACACTGAAGCTTTCTTT. Translated, it gives CSARDGNRYNTEAFF.

With regard to this clonotype: A much larger clone sits a single nucleotide away, making a read error possible. This sequence joins TRBV7-2 and TRBJ1-1, with D possibly being TRBD1 (5 bases). Germline assignment: CDR1 SGHTA and CDR2 FQGNSA. The CDR3 covers 14 residues. V shed 5 bases and J shed 6 bases, with 16 bases lying between them. The CDR3 DNA sequence: TGTGCCAGCAGCCCCCAGGGCACGATCCCTGAAGCTTTCTTT. Protein sequence: CASSPQGTIPEAFF.

Only a few counts were recorded for this clonotype. The J gene is TRBJ2-6, the V gene TRBV18; D is possibly TRBD2 (5 bases). The CDR3 is made up of 14 amino acids. V lost 5 bases, J lost 8 bases, and 13 bases lay in between. CDR1 and CDR2 from the germline V gene are KGHSH and LQKENI. CDR3 region: CASSIRGLTNVLTF. The CDR3 DNA is TGTGCCAGCTCAATAAGAGGGCTAACCAACGTCCTGACTTTC.

The J gene is TRBJ1-2, the V gene TRBV29-1; the match to TRBD1 covers 9 bases. CDR3 length: 15 residues. With 6 bases clipped from V and 0 bases from J, the junction kept 8 bases outside the gene matches. From germline, CDR1 is SQVTM and CDR2 ANQGSEA. This CDR3 is CSVRTGARANYGYTF. In DNA, the CDR3 is TGCAGCGTCCGGACAGGGGCCCGAGCTAACTATGGCTACACCTTC.

This clonotype was seen a few times. J is TRBJ2-2 and V is TRBV7-9; TRBD2 might be the D (5 bases). This CDR3 contains 15 residues. CDR1 and CDR2 (germline): SEHNR, FQNEAQ (reference sequence). The V end lost 2 bases, the J end lost 1 base, and 8 bases lay between the germline ends. Here the CDR3 DNA reads TGTGCCAGCAGCTTACGGGGATTGAACACCGGGGAGCTGTTTTTT. Its protein is CASSLRGLNTGELFF.

The rearrangement links TRBV5-1 to TRBJ2-7; TRBD1 is a possible D gene (6 bases). This CDR3 is 13 amino acids long. CDR1 and CDR2 from the germline V gene are SGHRS and YFSETQ. Trimming took off 4 bases at V and 4 bases at J, with 12 bases between the two ends. The DNA of the CDR3 is TGCGCCAGCAGCCCCGGACAGCTGTACGAGCAGTACTTC. Translation: CASSPGQLYEQYF.

This clonotype was found many times. The chain uses TRBV11-2 and TRBJ2-1; D call uncertain. The V end lost 7 bases, the J end lost 12 bases, and 19 bases lay between the germline ends. Looked up from germline, CDR1 is SGHAT and CDR2 is FQNNGV. This CDR3 contains 13 residues. The CDR3 nucleotides read TGTGCCAGCACCCTGGCCCAGTTATCCGGGCAGTTCTTC. This codes for CASTLAQLSGQFF.

This clonotype is a singleton in its sample. The CDR3 sequence is CASSYSPRGGLETQYF. The CDR3 DNA is TGTGCCAGCAGTTACAGCCCGCGGGGGGGGTTGGAGACCCAGTACTTC. The chain combines TRBV7-6 with TRBJ2-5; 9 bases map to TRBD2. The CDR3 runs to 16 residues. V shed 6 bases and J 5 bases; nucleotides not matched to a gene: 13. Germline lookup yields CDR1 SGHVS and CDR2 FNYEAQ.

The rearrangement links TRBV5-6 to TRBJ2-1; TRBD2 is a possible D gene (6 bases). Germline V lookup: CDR1 SGHDT, CDR2 YYEEEE. CDR3 length: 13 residues. Trimming stripped 0 bases from V and 9 bases from J, with 10 bases between. The CDR3 DNA reads as TGTGCCAGCAGCTTGGTTTGGAGGGCTGAGCAGTTCTTC. Protein sequence: CASSLVWRAEQFF. Supplemented by reference TRBV5-6 and TRBJ2-1, the full variable domain reads DAGVTQSPTHLIKTRGQQVTLRCSPKSGHDTVSWYQQALGQGPQFIFQYYEEEERQRGNFPDRFSGHQFPNYSSELNVNALLLGDSALYLCASSLVWRAEQFFGPGTRLTVL.

The V gene is TRBV29-1, the J gene TRBJ2-5; D unclear. Germline V gene lookup returns CDR1 SQVTM and CDR2 ANQGSEA. The V gene lost 4 bases and the J gene lost 2 bases, with 11 bases spanning the gap. The CDR3 extends over 13 amino acids. CDR3 residues: CSVVRLQQETQYF. The CDR3 DNA is TGCAGCGTTGTTCGTCTACAGCAAGAGACCCAGTACTTC.

The table lists this clonotype with a few counts. The rearrangement uses TRBV30 and TRBJ2-7, with D perhaps TRBD1 or TRBD2 (6 bases each). The V gene lost 0 bases and the J gene lost 3 bases, with 15 bases spanning the gap. There are 15 residues in the CDR3. CDR1 and CDR2 from the germline V gene are GTSNPN and SVGIG (reference sequence). CDR3 protein: CAWSVGGGTGYEQYF. Here the CDR3 DNA reads TGTGCCTGGAGTGTTGGAGGGGGAACTGGCTACGAGCAGTACTTC. Full variable domain (missing parts from reference TRBV30 and TRBJ2-7): SQTIHQWPATLVQPVGSPLSLECTVEGTSNPNLYWYRQAAGRGLQLLFYSVGIGQISSEVPQNLSASRPQDRQFILSSKKLLLSDSGFYLCAWSVGGGTGYEQYFGPGTRLTVT.

This CDR3 reads CASSYSDRFYNEQFF. DNA for the CDR3: TGTGCCAGCAGTTACTCCGACAGGTTCTACAATGAGCAGTTCTTC. The rearrangement joins TRBV6-2 or TRBV6-3 to TRBJ2-1, with D maybe TRBD1 (6 bases). Trimming left V 0 bases short and J 3 bases short, with 9 bases between. There are 15 residues in the CDR3. The germline V gene has CDR1 MNHEY and CDR2 SVGEGT.

The genes are TRBV5-1 and TRBJ1-2; possibly TRBD1 for D (6 bases). The V gene's germline CDR1 is SGHRS and CDR2 YFSETQ. V lost 0 bases and J lost 5, with 20 bases in between. The CDR3 is 17 amino acids. CDR3 region: CASSLASLAQTGYGYTF. Written as DNA, the CDR3 is TGCGCCAGCAGCTTGGCCAGTCTCGCCCAGACAGGTTATGGCTACACCTTC.

The chain carries TRBV5-1 and TRBJ1-1; 8 bases align to TRBD1. The CDR3 loop spans 14 amino acids. With V trimmed by 0 bases and J by 5 bases, 3 bases remained unmatched. Germline CDR1 and CDR2: SGHRS and YFSETQ. The CDR3, as DNA: TGCGCCAGCAGCTTGGACAGGGGGGGAACTGAAGCTTTCTTT. Its protein product is CASSLDRGGTEAFF.